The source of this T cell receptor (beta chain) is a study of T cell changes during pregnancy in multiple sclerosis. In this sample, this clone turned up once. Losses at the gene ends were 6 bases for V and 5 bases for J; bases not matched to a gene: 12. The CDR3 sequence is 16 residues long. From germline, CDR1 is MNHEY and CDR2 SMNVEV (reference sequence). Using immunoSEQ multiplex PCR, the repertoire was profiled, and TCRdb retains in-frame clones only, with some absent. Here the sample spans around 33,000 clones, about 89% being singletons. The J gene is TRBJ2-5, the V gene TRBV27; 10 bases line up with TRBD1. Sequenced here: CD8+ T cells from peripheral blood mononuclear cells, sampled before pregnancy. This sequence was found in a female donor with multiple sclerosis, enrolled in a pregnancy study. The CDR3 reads CASSESGTGVAETQYF. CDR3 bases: TGTGCCAGCAGCGAATCCGGGACAGGGGTTGCGGAGACCCAGTACTTC.